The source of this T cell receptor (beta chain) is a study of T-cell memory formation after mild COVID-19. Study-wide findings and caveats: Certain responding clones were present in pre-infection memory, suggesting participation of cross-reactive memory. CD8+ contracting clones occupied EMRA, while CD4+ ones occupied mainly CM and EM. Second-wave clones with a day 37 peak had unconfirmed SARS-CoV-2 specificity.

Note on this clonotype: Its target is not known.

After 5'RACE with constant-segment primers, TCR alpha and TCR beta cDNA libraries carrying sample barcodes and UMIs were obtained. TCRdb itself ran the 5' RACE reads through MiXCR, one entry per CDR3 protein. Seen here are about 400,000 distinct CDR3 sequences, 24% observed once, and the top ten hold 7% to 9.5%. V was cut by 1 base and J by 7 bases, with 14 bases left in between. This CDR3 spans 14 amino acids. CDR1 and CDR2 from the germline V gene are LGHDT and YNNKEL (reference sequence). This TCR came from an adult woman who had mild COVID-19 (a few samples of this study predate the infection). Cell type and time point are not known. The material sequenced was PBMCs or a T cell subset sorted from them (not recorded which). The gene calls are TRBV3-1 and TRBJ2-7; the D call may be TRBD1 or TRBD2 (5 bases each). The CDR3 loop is CASSQGGGAREQYF. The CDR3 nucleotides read TGTGCCAGCAGCCAAGGTGGGGGAGCGCGGGAGCAGTACTTC.